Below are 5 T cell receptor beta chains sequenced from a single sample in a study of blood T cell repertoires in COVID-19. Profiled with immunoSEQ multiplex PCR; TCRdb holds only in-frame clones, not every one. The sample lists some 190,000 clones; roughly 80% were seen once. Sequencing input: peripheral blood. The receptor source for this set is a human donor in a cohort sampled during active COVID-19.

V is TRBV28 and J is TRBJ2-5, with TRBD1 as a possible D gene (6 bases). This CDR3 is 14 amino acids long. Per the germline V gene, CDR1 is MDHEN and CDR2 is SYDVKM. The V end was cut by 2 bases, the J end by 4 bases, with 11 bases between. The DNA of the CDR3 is TGTGCCAGCAGTTTAAGGGCAGGGGTAGAGACCCAGTACTTC. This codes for CASSLRAGVETQYF.

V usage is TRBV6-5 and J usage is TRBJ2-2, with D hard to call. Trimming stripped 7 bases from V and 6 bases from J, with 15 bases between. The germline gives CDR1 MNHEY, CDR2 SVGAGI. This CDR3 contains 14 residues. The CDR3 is CASTQALWAGELFF. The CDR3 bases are TGTGCCAGCACCCAGGCCCTGTGGGCCGGGGAGCTGTTTTTT.

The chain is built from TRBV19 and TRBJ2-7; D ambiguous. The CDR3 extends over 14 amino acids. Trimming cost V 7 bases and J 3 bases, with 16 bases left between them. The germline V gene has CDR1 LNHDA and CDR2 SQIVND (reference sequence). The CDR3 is CASKRQGNSYEQYF. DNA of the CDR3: TGTGCCAGTAAAAGGCAAGGCAACAGCTACGAGCAGTACTTC.

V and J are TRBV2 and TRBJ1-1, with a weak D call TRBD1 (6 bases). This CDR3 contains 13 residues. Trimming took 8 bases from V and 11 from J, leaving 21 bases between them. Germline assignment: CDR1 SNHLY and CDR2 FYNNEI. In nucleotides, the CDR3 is TGTGCCAGCCGAACTAACCTTAGGGGGACGGCTTTCTTT. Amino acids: CASRTNLRGTAFF.

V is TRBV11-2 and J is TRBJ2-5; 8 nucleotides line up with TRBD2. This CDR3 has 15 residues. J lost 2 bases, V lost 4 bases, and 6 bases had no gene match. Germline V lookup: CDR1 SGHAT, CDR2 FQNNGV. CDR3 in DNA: TGTGCCAGCAGCTCCGGGAGGGGGGGTCAAGAGACCCAGTACTTC. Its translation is CASSSGRGGQETQYF.